The following is a TCR beta chain sequence with its context. The sample belongs to a study of blood T cell repertoires in COVID-19. Study-wide background: Samples taken during acute and convalescent COVID-19 were collected in the United States, Italy and Spain.

Original processing methods: Nucleated cell counts were estimated from reference gene primer amplification. Some clones are missing from TCRdb's copy, which holds only in-frame ones; the method was immunoSEQ multiplex PCR. Clone size and the V and J calls come from that table; the DNA yielded D and trimming. Of some 150,000 clones listed, roughly 90% were seen once; the top ten hold 8% to 11%. The V and J ends lost 4 bases and 4 bases, in that order; junction bases with no gene match: 9. The CDR3 has 16 amino acids. The germline V gene has CDR1 KGHDR and CDR2 SFDVKD. This sequence was found in a man aged 50-60 years with active or convalescent COVID-19. V and J are TRBV24-1 and TRBJ2-5, with TRBD1 matching over 9 bases. Sequenced input: peripheral blood. CDR3 bases: TGTGCCACCAGTGACCCGGGACAGGGAGGGGGAGAGACCCAGTACTTC. It encodes CATSDPGQGGGETQYF.